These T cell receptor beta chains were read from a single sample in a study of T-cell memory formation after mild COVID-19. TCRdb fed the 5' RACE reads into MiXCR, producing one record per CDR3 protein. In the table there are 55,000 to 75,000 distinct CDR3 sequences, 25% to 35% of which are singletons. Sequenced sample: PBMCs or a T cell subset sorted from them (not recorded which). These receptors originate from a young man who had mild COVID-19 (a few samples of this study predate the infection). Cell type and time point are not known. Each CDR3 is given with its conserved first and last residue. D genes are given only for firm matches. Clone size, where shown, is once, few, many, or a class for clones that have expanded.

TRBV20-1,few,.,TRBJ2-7,TGCAGTGCTAGTTCACACAGAACGGGGGAACTCTACGAGCAGTACTTC,CSASSHRTGELYEQYF
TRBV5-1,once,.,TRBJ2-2,TGCGCCAGCAGCTCGGGCAGGGTCCTAGGAGACGGGGAGCTGTTTTTT,CASSSGRVLGDGELFF
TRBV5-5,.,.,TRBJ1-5,TGTGCCAGCAGCTTGGTTCCGGGCAATCAGCCCCAGCATTTT,CASSLVPGNQPQHF
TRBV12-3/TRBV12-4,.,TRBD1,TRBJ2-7,TGTGCCAGCAGTATAGGCAGGGGGCGAAGCGAGCAGTACTTC,CASSIGRGRSEQYF
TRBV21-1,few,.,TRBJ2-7,TGTGCCAGCAGGCGGGCAGTCTTCTACGAGCAGTACTTC,CASRRAVFYEQYF
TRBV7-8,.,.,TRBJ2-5,TGTGCCAGCAGCGGGCAGAATCTAGGGGGGACCCAGTACTTC,CASSGQNLGGTQYF
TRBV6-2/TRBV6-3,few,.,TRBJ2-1,TGTGCCAGCAGTTACATTAGAGTGGGCAGCTCCTACAATGAGCAGTTCTTC,CASSYIRVGSSYNEQFF
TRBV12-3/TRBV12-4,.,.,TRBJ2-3,TGTGCCAGCACCAGGGGCGCAGATACGCAGTATTTT,CASTRGADTQYF
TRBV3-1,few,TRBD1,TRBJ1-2,TGTGCCAGCAGCCCCACAAGACAGGGGGCTTTCTATGGCTACACCTTC,CASSPTRQGAFYGYTF
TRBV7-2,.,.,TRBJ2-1,TGTGCCAGCAGCTTGCCGGCAGAAAGCTCCTACAATGAGCAGTTCTTC,CASSLPAESSYNEQFF
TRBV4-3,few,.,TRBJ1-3,TGCGCCAGCAGCCAAAAGGCAGGCGTCAGCTCTGGAAACACCATATATTTT,CASSQKAGVSSGNTIYF